This TCR beta chain was recorded in a study of response to subunit inactivated influenza vaccine. The CDR3 contains 18 residues. Between the trimmed V and J ends, which lost 3 bases and 4 bases, there was a span of 24 bases. Germline CDR1 LNHDA, CDR2 SQIVND (reference sequence). TCRdb reanalysed the RT-PCR reads using MiXCR and keeps one entry per CDR3 protein. The sample has some 550,000 distinct CDR3 sequences, under 30% seen once. This clonotype was observed a handful of times. A further study also used this sample, focusing on T cells expressing NK-cell markers. Per that study: UMIs were included in TCR beta cDNA generated by 5'RACE template switching. It is unclear if expanded NKG2C-expressing clones target HCMV antigens.

Sequencing was performed on CD4+ T cells sorted from PBMCs, taken roughly 13 days after vaccination. V and J are TRBV19 and TRBJ1-1; a weak D match, TRBD1 (5 bases). This clonotype was obtained from a man aged 45-65 years who received an inactivated influenza vaccine. The CDR3 DNA reads as TGTGCCAGTAGTATCAGGGTTTCGGCACCCTTCTGGGGCACTGAAGCTTTCTTT. Its protein product is CASSIRVSAPFWGTEAFF.